Listed here are 12 T cell receptor beta chains from one sample, sequenced in a study of blood T cell repertoires in COVID-19. Clones were sequenced by immunoSEQ multiplex PCR, and TCRdb holds only the in-frame ones, with some missing. The top ten hold approximately 3.4% of the sample, which has about 100,000 clones, roughly 80% seen once. The sample was peripheral blood. These receptors all stem from an elderly woman with active or convalescent COVID-19.

This chain uses TRBV5-4 with TRBJ2-2; a weak D match, TRBD1 (5 bases). Germline V gene data show CDR1 as SGHNT and CDR2 as YYREEE (reference sequence). The V and J ends lost 0 bases and 0 bases respectively, with 6 bases between them. The CDR3 sequence is 15 residues long. CDR3: CASSLVTANTGELFF. CDR3 DNA sequence: TGTGCCAGCAGCTTGGTGACAGCGAACACCGGGGAGCTGTTTTTT.

The gene calls are TRBV5-1 and TRBJ1-4, with D tentatively TRBD1 (6 bases). CDR1 is SGHRS, CDR2 YFSETQ, per germline. V was cut by 3 bases and J by 5 bases, with 11 bases left in between. The CDR3 covers 14 residues. The CDR3, as DNA: TGCGCCAGCAGCTCACAGGGTCGGAATGAAAAACTGTTTTTT. This sequence encodes CASSSQGRNEKLFF.

CDR3 sequence: CSVNSFLNGHGQFF. The CDR3 DNA is TGCAGCGTTAATAGCTTTCTCAACGGACATGGGCAGTTCTTC. The chain has TRBV29-1 and TRBJ2-1; the D gene is possibly TRBD1 (5 bases). The CDR3 covers 14 residues. V was pared by 5 bases and J by 12 bases, with 23 bases between. Germline CDR1 SQVTM, CDR2 ANQGSEA.

J is TRBJ1-2 and V is TRBV18, with 7 bases matching TRBD1. V shed 5 bases and J 0 bases; nucleotides not matched to a gene: 15. The CDR3 contains 18 residues. The germline gives CDR1 KGHSH, CDR2 LQKENI. In nucleotides, the CDR3 is TGTGCCAGCTCAGCAGGTGCCGGTGACAGGGTAGCTAACTATGGCTACACCTTC. Translated: CASSAGAGDRVANYGYTF.

This chain links TRBV6-5 with TRBJ1-3; no clear D gene. With 4 bases removed from V and 4 bases from J, the gap between germline ends came to 11 bases. This CDR3 spans 14 amino acids. The germline V gene has CDR1 MNHEY and CDR2 SVGAGI. The CDR3 DNA is TGTGCCAGCAGTTTGGGAGTAGCCGGAAACACCATATATTTT. Translation: CASSLGVAGNTIYF.

V usage is TRBV7-9 and J usage is TRBJ2-3, with a tentative D call TRBD2 (5 bases). The CDR3 is made up of 14 amino acids. In germline, CDR1 is SEHNR, CDR2 FQNEAQ (reference sequence). Trimming left V 1 base short and J 6 bases short, with 11 bases between. In DNA, the CDR3 is TGTGCCAGCAGCTTAGTGGAGGAAGGCGATACGCAGTATTTT. Amino acid sequence: CASSLVEEGDTQYF.

V usage is TRBV13 and J usage is TRBJ1-1; D unclear. The CDR3 consists of 15 residues. Trimming removed 0 bases at V and 1 base at J, with 9 bases between. Germline V gives CDR1 PRHDT, CDR2 FYEKMQ (reference sequence). For the CDR3, the DNA is TGTGCCAGCAGCTTAGGCTACGCGGGGAACACTGAAGCTTTCTTT. Translation gives CASSLGYAGNTEAFF.

CDR3 in DNA: TGTGCCACGGGGGGGGATACGAACACTGAAGCTTTCTTT. Translating it yields CATGGDTNTEAFF. This chain connects TRBV10-3 to TRBJ1-1; tentative D call: TRBD1 (5 bases). The CDR3 is 13 residues long. Trimming pared 10 bases from V and 1 base from J, leaving 13 bases between. CDR1 is ENHRY, CDR2 SYGVKD, per germline.

This clone occurred once. V and J are TRBV10-3 and TRBJ2-3, with TRBD1 as a possible D gene (5 bases). This CDR3 has 17 amino acids. V lost 3 bases to trimming and J lost 5 bases, with 21 bases between them. Germline CDR1 reads ENHRY; CDR2 reads SYGVKD. CDR3: CAISEPRAERRGDTQYF. The DNA for the CDR3 is TGTGCCATCAGTGAACCAAGGGCGGAGCGAAGGGGAGATACGCAGTATTTT.

This clone was seen more than once but under ten times. The CDR3 nucleotides read TGTGCCAGCAGTTCCGATTCGTGGCGGACTAGCGGGGGGGCAGGTGAGACCCAGTACTTC. It translates to CASSSDSWRTSGGAGETQYF. V is TRBV6-2 or TRBV6-3 and J is TRBJ2-5, with 15 bases lining up with TRBD2. Germline values: CDR1 MNHEY, CDR2 SVGEGT. J gave up 5 bases and V 4 bases, and 17 bases lay outside the gene matches. The CDR3 loop spans 20 amino acids.

The chain is built from TRBV27 and TRBJ1-1, with 10 bases identical to TRBD1. Germline-derived CDR1 and CDR2 are MNHEY and SMNVEV (reference sequence). CDR3 size: 15 residues. With V trimmed by 5 bases and J by 1 base, 4 bases remained unmatched. The CDR3 region is CASSLGDRGNTEAFF. The DNA of the CDR3 is TGTGCCAGCAGTCTTGGGGACAGGGGGAACACTGAAGCTTTCTTT.

This clone came up once. This chain uses TRBV27 with TRBJ1-6; weak D call: TRBD1 (6 bases). Germline assignment: CDR1 MNHEY and CDR2 SMNVEV (reference sequence). V dropped 6 bases and J dropped 3 bases, with 15 bases sitting between them. The CDR3 spans 16 residues. CDR3 bases: TGTGCCAGCAGGATTAGAACAGGGAGCTATAATTCACCCCTCCACTTT. Its translation is CASRIRTGSYNSPLHF.